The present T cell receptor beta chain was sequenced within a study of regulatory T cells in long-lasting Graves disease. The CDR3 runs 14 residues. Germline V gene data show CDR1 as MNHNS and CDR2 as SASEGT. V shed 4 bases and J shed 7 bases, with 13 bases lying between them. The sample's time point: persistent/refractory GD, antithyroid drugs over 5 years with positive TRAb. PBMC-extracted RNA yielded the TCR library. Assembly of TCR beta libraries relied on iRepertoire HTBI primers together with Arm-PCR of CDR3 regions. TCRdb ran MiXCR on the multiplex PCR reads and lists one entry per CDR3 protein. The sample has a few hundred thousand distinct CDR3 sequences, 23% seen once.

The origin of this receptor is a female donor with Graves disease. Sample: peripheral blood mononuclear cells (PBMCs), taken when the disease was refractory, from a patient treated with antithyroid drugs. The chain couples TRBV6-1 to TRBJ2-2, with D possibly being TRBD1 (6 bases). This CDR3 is CASSGLWGHGELFF. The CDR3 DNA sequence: TGTGCCAGCAGTGGGTTATGGGGGCACGGGGAGCTGTTTTTT.